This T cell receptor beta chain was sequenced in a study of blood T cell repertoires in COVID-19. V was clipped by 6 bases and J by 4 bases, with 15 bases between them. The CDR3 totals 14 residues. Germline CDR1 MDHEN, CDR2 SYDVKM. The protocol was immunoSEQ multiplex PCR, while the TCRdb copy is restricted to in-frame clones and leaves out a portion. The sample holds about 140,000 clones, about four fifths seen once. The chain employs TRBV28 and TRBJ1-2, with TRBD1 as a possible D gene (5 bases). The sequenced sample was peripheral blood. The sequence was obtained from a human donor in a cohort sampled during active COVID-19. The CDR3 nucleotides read TGTGCCAGCAGGGCCAGGGCTCGAGGCTATGGCTACACCTTC. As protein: CASRARARGYGYTF.